The 27 T cell receptor beta chains reported below all come from one sample, sequenced in a study of cytomegalovirus exposure and HLA in healthy donors. Assay used: immunoSEQ multiplex PCR; TCRdb lists only in-frame clones, some missing. The profile shows tens of thousands of clones, just over 90% of them singletons. The sequenced sample consisted of PBMCs. The origin of the receptors is a man aged 30-40 years in good health and CMV-seronegative.

The J gene is TRBJ1-4, the V gene TRBV28, with D perhaps matching TRBD1 (6 bases). CDR3 size: 14 residues. The V and J ends lost 10 bases and 5 bases respectively, with 17 bases between them. The germline gives CDR1 MDHEN, CDR2 SYDVKM. CDR3 bases: TGTGCCATTTCGAGGGGGTCCGGAAATGAAAAACTGTTTTTT. This codes for CAISRGSGNEKLFF.

The chain combines TRBV5-1 with TRBJ1-5; unclear D gene. Germline lookup yields CDR1 SGHRS and CDR2 YFSETQ. CDR3 length: 14 amino acids. V shed 0 bases and J shed 4 bases, with 8 bases lying between them. The DNA for the CDR3 is TGCGCCAGCAGCTTGGGTTCGGAGAATCAGCCCCAGCATTTT. Translated, it gives CASSLGSENQPQHF.

This chain joins TRBV6-1 and TRBJ2-6; 7 nucleotides agree with TRBD2. This CDR3 has 14 residues. V gave up 7 bases and J gave up 3 bases; unmatched junction bases: 3. CDR1 is MNHNS and CDR2 is SASEGT in the germline V gene. The CDR3 nucleotides are TGTGCCAGCAATGGGGGGGGTGGGGCCAACGTCCTGACTTTC. Protein product: CASNGGGGANVLTF.

CDR3 in amino acids: CASSLSGGKGYTF. In DNA form, the CDR3 reads TGTGCCAGCAGCTTGTCAGGGGGAAAGGGCTACACCTTC. The chain joins TRBV7-2 to TRBJ1-2, with 7 nucleotides matching TRBD1. Germline CDR1 reads SGHTA; CDR2 reads FQGNSA. With V trimmed by 3 bases and J by 8 bases, 6 bases remained unmatched. The CDR3 consists of 13 residues. The whole variable domain, remainder taken from reference TRBV7-2 and TRBJ1-2, is GAGVSQSPSNKVTEKGKDVELRCDPISGHTALYWYRQSLGQGLEFLIYFQGNSAPDKSGLPSDRFSAERTGGSVSTLTIQRTQQEDSAVYLCASSLSGGKGYTFGSGTRLTVV.

The gene calls are TRBV6-1 and TRBJ1-5; TRBD1 is a possible D gene (5 bases). There are 15 residues in the CDR3. Trimming stripped 2 bases from V and 4 bases from J, with 12 bases between. Germline loops: CDR1 MNHNS, CDR2 SASEGT. This CDR3 is CASSEFWGPNQPQHF. CDR3 DNA: TGTGCCAGCAGTGAATTTTGGGGCCCTAATCAGCCCCAGCATTTT.

The chain recombines TRBV19 with TRBJ1-1; D remains ambiguous. V lost 2 bases, J lost 0 bases, and 7 bases lay in between. CDR3 length: 14 residues. Germline V gene data show CDR1 as LNHDA and CDR2 as SQIVND (reference sequence). The CDR3 reads CASSISGLNTEAFF. The CDR3 coding sequence is TGTGCCAGTAGTATATCGGGATTGAACACTGAAGCTTTCTTT.

This clone showed up just once. V usage is TRBV9 and J usage is TRBJ1-3; D uncertain. This CDR3 is 17 amino acids long. Germline values: CDR1 SGDLS, CDR2 YYNGEE. V lost 0 bases, J lost 2 bases, and 15 bases lay in between. The CDR3 sequence is CASSVDLAPRTGNTIYF. The CDR3 region has the DNA TGTGCCAGCAGCGTAGACCTTGCCCCCAGGACTGGAAACACCATATATTTT.

This chain links TRBV5-1 with TRBJ2-1; 10 bases match TRBD2. CDR1 is SGHRS, CDR2 YFSETQ, per germline. This CDR3 has 16 residues. J was trimmed by 0 bases and V by 5 bases; bases with no gene match: 5. The CDR3 bases are TGCGCCAGCAGGATAGCGGGGGGCAGCTCCTACAATGAGCAGTTCTTC. Protein sequence: CASRIAGGSSYNEQFF.

The CDR3 spells CASSHPRNEQFF. CDR3 DNA: TGCGCCAGCAGCCATCCGCGAAATGAGCAGTTCTTC. The gene calls are TRBV4-1 and TRBJ2-1; D remains ambiguous. V lost 3 bases and J 7 bases, leaving 7 bases between the germline ends. Looked up from germline, CDR1 is MGHRA and CDR2 is YSYEKL. The CDR3 spans 12 residues.

The V and J genes are TRBV14 and TRBJ2-2; maybe TRBD1 (5 bases). The germline CDR1 and CDR2 sequences are SGHDN and FVKESK. The CDR3 is 14 amino acids. V dropped 3 bases and J dropped 7 bases, with 12 bases sitting between them. In DNA, the CDR3 is TGTGCCAGCAGCCAGAGACAGTCGGTCGGGGAGCTGTTTTTT. The encoded protein is CASSQRQSVGELFF.

The V gene is TRBV28, the J gene TRBJ2-7; 11 nucleotides line up with TRBD1. The CDR3 extends over 13 amino acids. From germline, CDR1 is MDHEN and CDR2 SYDVKM. Trimming removed 6 bases from V and 4 bases from J; junction bases left unmatched: 2. For the CDR3, the DNA is TGTGCCAGCAGGGACAGGGGGCTGTACGAGCAGTACTTC. Its translation is CASRDRGLYEQYF.

The chain joins TRBV7-9 to TRBJ2-7, with 10 positions matching TRBD2. Germline lookup yields CDR1 SEHNR and CDR2 FQNEAQ (reference sequence). The CDR3 contains 14 residues. J was trimmed by 9 bases and V by 3 bases; bases with no gene match: 8. In DNA, the CDR3 is TGTGCCAGCAGCTTGGAGGGGTTAGCGGGAGGGCAGTACTTC. It specifies CASSLEGLAGGQYF.

The chain uses TRBV5-1 and TRBJ2-3; possibly TRBD2 for D (6 bases). This CDR3 has 16 residues. Germline V gene data show CDR1 as SGHRS and CDR2 as YFSETQ. V was trimmed by 0 bases and J by 0 bases, leaving 11 bases between them. The CDR3: CASSLDRGSSTDTQYF. For the CDR3, the DNA is TGCGCCAGCAGCTTGGATCGGGGGAGTAGCACAGATACGCAGTATTTT.

J is TRBJ2-3 and V is TRBV4-1; D may be TRBD2 (5 bases). Trimming removed 1 base from V and 1 base from J, with 15 bases in between. The CDR3 is 17 residues long. Germline V gene lookup returns CDR1 MGHRA and CDR2 YSYEKL. CDR3 loop: CASSQGIIGVRTDTQYF. CDR3 nucleotides: TGCGCCAGCAGCCAAGGAATCATCGGGGTCCGCACAGATACGCAGTATTTT.

CDR3 sequence (DNA): TGTGCCAGCAGCGGTAGGGACAGTAAAAAGCCTAACTATGGCTACACCTTC. It is translated as CASSGRDSKKPNYGYTF. This chain joins TRBV12-1 and TRBJ1-2; the D segment call TRBD1 is taken from the table without a DNA check. TRBV12-1 corresponds to a pseudogene. CDR3 length equals 17 residues.

The genes are TRBV28 and TRBJ2-3, with 8 bases lining up with TRBD2. After removal of 5 bases from V and 5 bases from J, the junction contained 3 bases not matched to a gene. Germline lookup yields CDR1 MDHEN and CDR2 SYDVKM. CDR3 length equals 13 residues. CDR3: CASSLGTRDTQYF. CDR3 nucleotides: TGTGCCAGCAGTCTCGGGACTAGAGATACGCAGTATTTT.

The chain links TRBV4-1 to TRBJ2-5; TRBD2 might be the D (5 bases). The V gene's germline CDR1 is MGHRA and CDR2 YSYEKL. This CDR3 region has 15 residues. V lost 2 bases and J lost 5, with 15 bases in between. The CDR3 spells CASSQTPGEWETQYF. CDR3 coding DNA: TGCGCCAGCAGCCAAACCCCCGGGGAGTGGGAGACCCAGTACTTC.

The chain has TRBV10-2 and TRBJ1-1, with TRBD1 matching over 8 bases. This CDR3 region has 14 residues. V gave up 8 bases and J gave up 0 bases; unmatched junction bases: 5. Germline loops: CDR1 WSHSY, CDR2 SAAADI. The DNA for the CDR3 is TGCGCCAGCTGCGGACAGGGAATGAACACTGAAGCTTTCTTT. It is translated as CASCGQGMNTEAFF.

The V gene is TRBV7-8, the J gene TRBJ1-5, with D possibly TRBD1 on 6 matching bases. CDR1 and CDR2 from the germline V gene are SGHVS and FQNEAQ. The CDR3 has 16 residues. V was cut by 1 base and J by 2 bases, with 12 bases left in between. The CDR3 nucleotides read TGTGCCAGCAGCTTAGAGGGGGATGGGGGCAATCAGCCCCAGCATTTT. Translated, it gives CASSLEGDGGNQPQHF.

The chain carries TRBV7-2 and TRBJ2-1; 7 nucleotides match TRBD1. This CDR3 comprises 15 residues. V dropped 5 bases and J dropped 7; count of bases not matched to a gene: 11. The germline CDR1 and CDR2 sequences are SGHTA and FQGNSA. CDR3 in amino acids: CASSQGQVVWNEQFF. The CDR3 DNA is TGTGCCAGCAGCCAAGGACAGGTTGTCTGGAATGAGCAGTTCTTC. The variable domain in full, with the rest retrieved from reference TRBV7-2 and TRBJ2-1, is GAGVSQSPSNKVTEKGKDVELRCDPISGHTALYWYRQSLGQGLEFLIYFQGNSAPDKSGLPSDRFSAERTGGSVSTLTIQRTQQEDSAVYLCASSQGQVVWNEQFFGPGTRLTVL.

This clone was recorded a few times. The rearrangement links TRBV9 to TRBJ1-2, with D maybe TRBD1 (6 bases). Trimming removed 2 bases from V and 1 base from J, with 6 bases in between. Per the germline V gene, CDR1 is SGDLS and CDR2 is YYNGEE. The length of the CDR3 is 13 residues. The CDR3 DNA reads as TGTGCCAGCAGCGTGGACAGTAACTATGGCTACACCTTC. This codes for CASSVDSNYGYTF.

This clone was recorded only once. The genes are TRBV27 and TRBJ2-3; 7 bases line up with TRBD2. Trimming removed 3 bases from V and 2 bases from J; junction bases left unmatched: 5. The germline V gene encodes CDR1 MNHEY and CDR2 SMNVEV (reference sequence). The CDR3 has 15 residues. The chain's CDR3 is CASSFGLVVTDTQYF. The CDR3 region has the DNA TGTGCCAGCAGTTTTGGACTAGTCGTCACAGATACGCAGTATTTT.

The chain employs TRBV2 and TRBJ2-4, with a weak D call TRBD1 (6 bases). Trimming pared 7 bases from V and 0 bases from J, leaving 13 bases between. Germline assignment: CDR1 SNHLY and CDR2 FYNNEI. The CDR3 runs 15 residues. CDR3 residues: CASIWDNSAKNIQYF. CDR3 nucleotides: TGTGCCAGCATCTGGGACAACTCAGCCAAAAACATTCAGTACTTC. Full variable domain (remainder filled in from reference TRBV2 and TRBJ2-4): EPEVTQTPSHQVTQMGQEVILRCVPISNHLYFYWYRQILGQKVEFLVSFYNNEISEKSEIFDDQFSVERPDGSNFTLKIRSTKLEDSAMYFCASIWDNSAKNIQYFGAGTRLSVL.

The genes are TRBV19 and TRBJ1-5; D is perhaps TRBD1 (6 bases). The V gene's germline CDR1 is LNHDA and CDR2 SQIVND (reference sequence). Trimming removed 10 bases from V and 8 bases from J, with 21 bases in between. The CDR3 covers 14 residues. The CDR3 is CATGTIAAKEPQHF. As DNA, the CDR3 is TGTGCCACCGGGACAATAGCCGCTAAAGAGCCCCAGCATTTT.

This chain joins TRBV11-3 and TRBJ2-1; the match to TRBD1 covers 7 bases. The CDR3 contains 13 residues. The V segment lost 6 bases and the J segment 12 bases; nucleotides outside the gene matches: 11. The germline CDR1 and CDR2 sequences are SGHNT and YENEEA. CDR3: CASSFGQEGPQFF. Written as DNA, the CDR3 is TGTGCCAGCAGTTTCGGACAGGAAGGACCGCAGTTCTTC.

V gene TRBV4-2 combines with J gene TRBJ2-7, with D possibly TRBD1 on 5 matching bases. Germline CDR1 reads LGHNA; CDR2 reads YNFKEQ. The CDR3 runs 14 residues. The V gene lost 1 base and the J gene lost 4 bases, with 11 bases spanning the gap. The DNA of the CDR3 is TGTGCCAGCAGCCAAGGCGGACACGGTTACGAGCAGTACTTC. Translating it yields CASSQGGHGYEQYF.

The chain recombines TRBV28 with TRBJ1-2; 9 bases agree with TRBD1. The CDR3 extends over 15 amino acids. Trimming cost V 5 bases and J 4 bases; bases outside gene matches: 8. Per the germline V gene, CDR1 is MDHEN and CDR2 is SYDVKM. CDR3 nucleotide sequence: TGTGCCAGCAGTCTGAGGGACAGGGCACCCTATGGCTACACCTTC. Protein sequence: CASSLRDRAPYGYTF.